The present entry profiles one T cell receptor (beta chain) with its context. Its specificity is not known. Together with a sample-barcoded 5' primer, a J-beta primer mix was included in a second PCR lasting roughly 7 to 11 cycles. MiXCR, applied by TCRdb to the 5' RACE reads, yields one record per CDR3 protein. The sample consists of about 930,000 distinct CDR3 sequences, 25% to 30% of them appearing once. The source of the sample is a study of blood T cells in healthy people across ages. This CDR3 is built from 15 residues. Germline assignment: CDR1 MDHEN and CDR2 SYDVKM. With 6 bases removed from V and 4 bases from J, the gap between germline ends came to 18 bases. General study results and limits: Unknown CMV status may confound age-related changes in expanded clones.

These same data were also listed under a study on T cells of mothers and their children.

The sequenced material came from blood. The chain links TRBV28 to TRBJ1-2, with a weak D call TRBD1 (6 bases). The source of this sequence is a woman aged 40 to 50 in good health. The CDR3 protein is CASRPPTGGGYGYTF. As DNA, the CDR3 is TGTGCCAGCAGGCCCCCGACAGGCGGGGGCTATGGCTACACCTTC.